This TCR beta chain derives from a study of T cell responses to AZD1222 COVID-19 vaccine. Study results and caveats: Females made up more of the donors, who were largely white British, and clonal diversity may have come out too low. Across spike, vaccine-associated CD4 TCRs were found, dominant at 160-218 and 743-854. Only a handful of AZD1222 recipients, more than 5 in all, had baseline seropositivity. Spike-specific TCR breadth rose after two AZD1222 doses, and depth rose as well.

Generated by immunoSEQ multiplex PCR, the TCRdb table keeps only in-frame clones and is missing some. The data show 100,000 to 110,000 clones, with around nine tenths seen just once and more than 15% held by the top ten. The CDR3 spans 17 residues. V dropped 6 bases and J dropped 0; count of bases not matched to a gene: 12. Germline values: CDR1 SNHLY, CDR2 FYNNEI. Concerning this clone: Its antigen remains unidentified.

This rearrangement joins TRBV2 to TRBJ1-2; 8 nucleotides match TRBD1. This clonotype originated in an adult in good health. The starting material was peripheral blood, obtained on day 0 of AZD1222 vaccination. CDR3 sequence: CASRGRGDRRTNYGYTF. The CDR3 DNA is TGTGCCAGCAGGGGGAGGGGGGACAGGAGAACTAACTATGGCTACACCTTC.